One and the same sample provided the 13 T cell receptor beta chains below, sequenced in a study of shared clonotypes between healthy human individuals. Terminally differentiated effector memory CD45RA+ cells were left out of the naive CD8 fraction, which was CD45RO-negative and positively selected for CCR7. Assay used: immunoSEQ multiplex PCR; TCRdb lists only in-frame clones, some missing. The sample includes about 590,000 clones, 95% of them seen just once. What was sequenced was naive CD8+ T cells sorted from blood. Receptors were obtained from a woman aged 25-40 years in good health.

In DNA, the CDR3 is TGTGCCAGCAGTGACGGCGGGCAGGGTGGCAATGAGCAGTTCTTC. This codes for CASSDGGQGGNEQFF. The chain employs TRBV2 and TRBJ2-1, with D possibly called TRBD1 or TRBD2 (5 bases each). The V end was cut by 3 bases, the J end by 6 bases, with 15 bases between. The CDR3 loop spans 15 amino acids. Germline V gene sequence: CDR1 SNHLY, CDR2 FYNNEI.

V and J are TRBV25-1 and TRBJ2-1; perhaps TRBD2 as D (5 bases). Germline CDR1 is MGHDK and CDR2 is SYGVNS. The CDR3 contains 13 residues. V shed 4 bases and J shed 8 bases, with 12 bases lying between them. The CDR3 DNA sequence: TGTGCCAGCAGTGGGACTCTCCCCCATGAGCAGTTCTTC. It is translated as CASSGTLPHEQFF.

The CDR3 coding sequence is TGTGCCAGCAGCTCCACTGGGGATGAAAAACTGTTTTTT. Protein sequence: CASSSTGDEKLFF. The V gene is TRBV7-9, the J gene TRBJ1-4; D is unresolved. Germline V gene data show CDR1 as SEHNR and CDR2 as FQNEAQ (reference sequence). The CDR3 consists of 13 residues. V was pared by 4 bases and J by 6 bases, with 9 bases between. Full variable domain (missing parts from reference TRBV7-9 and TRBJ1-4): DTGVSQNPRHKITKRGQNVTFRCDPISEHNRLYWYRQTLGQGPEFLTYFQNEAQLEKSRLLSDRFSAERPKGSFSTLEIQRTEQGDSAMYLCASSSTGDEKLFFGSGTQLSVL.

CDR3 nucleotide sequence: TGTGCCAGCAGCGTAGATAGCTCTGGAAACACCATATATTTT. Amino acid sequence: CASSVDSSGNTIYF. The J gene is TRBJ1-3, the V gene TRBV9, with no clear D. The CDR3 spans 14 residues. V gave up 0 bases and J gave up 0 bases, with 4 bases separating them. CDR1 is SGDLS and CDR2 is YYNGEE in the germline V gene. Full variable domain (missing parts from reference TRBV9 and TRBJ1-3): DSGVTQTPKHLITATGQRVTLRCSPRSGDLSVYWYQQSLDQGLQFLIQYYNGEERAKGNILERFSAQQFPDLHSELNLSSLELGDSALYFCASSVDSSGNTIYFGEGSWLTVV.

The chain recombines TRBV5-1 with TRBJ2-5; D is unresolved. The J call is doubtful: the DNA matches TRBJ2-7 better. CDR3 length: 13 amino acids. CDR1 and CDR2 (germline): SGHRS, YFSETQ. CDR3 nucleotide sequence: TGCGCCAGCAGCTTGGAAGGACCGGACGAGCAGTACTTC. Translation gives CASSLEGPDEQYF.

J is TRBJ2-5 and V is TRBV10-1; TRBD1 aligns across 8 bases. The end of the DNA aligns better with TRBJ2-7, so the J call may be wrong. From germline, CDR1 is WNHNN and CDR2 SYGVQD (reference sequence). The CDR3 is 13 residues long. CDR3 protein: CASSVGQDYEQYF. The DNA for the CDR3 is TGCGCCAGCAGCGTGGGACAGGACTACGAGCAGTACTTC.

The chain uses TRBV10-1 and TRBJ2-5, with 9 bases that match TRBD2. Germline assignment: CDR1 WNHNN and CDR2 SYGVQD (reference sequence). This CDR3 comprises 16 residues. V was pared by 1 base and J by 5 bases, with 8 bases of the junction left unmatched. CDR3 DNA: TGCGCCAGCAGTGAGTACTCGCGGGAGGGCCGCGAGACCCAGTACTTC. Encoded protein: CASSEYSREGRETQYF.

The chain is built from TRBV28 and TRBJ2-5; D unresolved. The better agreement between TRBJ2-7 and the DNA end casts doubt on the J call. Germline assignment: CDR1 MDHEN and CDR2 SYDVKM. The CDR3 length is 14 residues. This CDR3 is CASSPVYVPYEQYF. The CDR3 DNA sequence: TGTGCCAGCAGCCCCGTCTACGTCCCCTACGAGCAGTACTTC.

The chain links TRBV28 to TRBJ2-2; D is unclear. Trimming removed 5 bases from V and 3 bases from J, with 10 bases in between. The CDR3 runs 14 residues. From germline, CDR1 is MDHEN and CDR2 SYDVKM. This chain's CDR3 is CASSQDKYTGELFF. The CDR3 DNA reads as TGTGCCAGCAGTCAAGACAAGTACACCGGGGAGCTGTTTTTT.

The CDR3 DNA sequence: TGTGCCAGCAGCCCGACCCCTAGACAGGTTATCACAGATACGCAGTATTTT. Protein: CASSPTPRQVITDTQYF. The chain couples TRBV28 to TRBJ2-3; tentatively, D is TRBD1 (6 bases). The V end lost 6 bases, the J end lost 2 bases, and 21 bases lay between the germline ends. CDR1 MDHEN and CDR2 SYDVKM come from the germline V gene. The length of the CDR3 is 17 residues.

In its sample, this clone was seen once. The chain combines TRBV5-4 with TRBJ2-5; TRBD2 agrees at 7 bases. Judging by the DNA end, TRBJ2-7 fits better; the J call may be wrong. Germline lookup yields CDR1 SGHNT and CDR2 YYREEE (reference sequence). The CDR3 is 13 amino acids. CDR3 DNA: TGTGCCAGCAGCGTCCTAGCGGACTACGAGCAGTACTTC. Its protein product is CASSVLADYEQYF.

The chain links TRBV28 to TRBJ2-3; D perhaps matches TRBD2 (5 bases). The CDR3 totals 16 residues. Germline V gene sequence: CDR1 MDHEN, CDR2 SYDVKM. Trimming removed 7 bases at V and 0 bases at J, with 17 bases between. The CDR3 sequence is CASNWNSRTSTDTQYF. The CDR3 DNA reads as TGTGCCAGCAACTGGAATAGTCGGACTAGCACAGATACGCAGTATTTT.

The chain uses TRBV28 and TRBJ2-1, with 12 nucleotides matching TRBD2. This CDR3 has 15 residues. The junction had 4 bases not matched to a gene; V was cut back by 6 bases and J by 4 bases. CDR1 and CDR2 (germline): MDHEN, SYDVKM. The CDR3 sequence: CASRTGLAGYNEQFF. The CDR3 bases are TGTGCCAGCAGGACGGGACTAGCGGGTTACAATGAGCAGTTCTTC.